The clone carrying this TCR beta chain was found once. The sample is drawn from a study of blood T cell repertoires in COVID-19. The overall study: The origin of the acute and convalescent COVID-19 samples was the United States, Italy and Spain.

After removal of 6 bases from V and 2 bases from J, the junction contained 9 bases not matched to a gene. The CDR3 is 15 amino acids. From germline, CDR1 is SGHDT and CDR2 YYEEEE. Sequenced by immunoSEQ multiplex PCR; TCRdb stores in-frame clones only, minus some. This sample has 220,000 or so clones, with over 80% found just once. Two negative PCRs, clearance, or symptom resolution characterized the recovered Cohort 3 donors. The chain links TRBV5-6 to TRBJ1-1; 8 bases align to TRBD1. Sequencing input: PBMCs or T cells enriched from blood (not recorded which). The TCR sequence derives from a woman aged 40 to 50 who had recovered from COVID-19. CDR3 coding DNA: TGTGCCAGCACCTACTTGGACAGGGATAACACTGAAGCTTTCTTT. This translates into CASTYLDRDNTEAFF.